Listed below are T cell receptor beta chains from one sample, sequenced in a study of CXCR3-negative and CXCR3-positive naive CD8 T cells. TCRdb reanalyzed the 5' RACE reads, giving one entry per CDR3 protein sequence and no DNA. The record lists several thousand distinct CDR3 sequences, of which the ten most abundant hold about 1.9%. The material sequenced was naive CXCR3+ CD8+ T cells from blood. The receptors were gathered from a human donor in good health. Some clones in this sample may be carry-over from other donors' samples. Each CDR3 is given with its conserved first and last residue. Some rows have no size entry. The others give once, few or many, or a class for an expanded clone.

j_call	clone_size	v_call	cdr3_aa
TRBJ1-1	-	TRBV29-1	CSVAVQGVAEAFF
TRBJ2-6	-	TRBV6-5	CASSYGGYGANVLTF
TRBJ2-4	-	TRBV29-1	CSVYSGRRDIQYF
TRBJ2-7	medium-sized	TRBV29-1	CSVGMNSWAGDAYEQYF
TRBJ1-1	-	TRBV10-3	CAPRGGENEAFF
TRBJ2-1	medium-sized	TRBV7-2	CASSFSAGGNEQFF
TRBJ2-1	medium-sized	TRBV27	CASSPGWREINEQFF
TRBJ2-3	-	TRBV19	CASSIDAASTDTQYF
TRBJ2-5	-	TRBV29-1	CSVGPQRTQETQYF
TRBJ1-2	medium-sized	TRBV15	CATAEYYNYGYTF
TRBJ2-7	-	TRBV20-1	CSASNRDVSYEQYF
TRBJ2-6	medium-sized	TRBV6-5	CASSYDSILSRANVLTF
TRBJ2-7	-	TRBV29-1	CSVPGGSHEQYF
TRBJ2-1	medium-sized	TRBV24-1	CATGRRDRTYNEQFF
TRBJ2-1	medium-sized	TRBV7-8	CASSLGAISYNEQFF
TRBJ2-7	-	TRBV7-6	CASSLAASVSYEQYF
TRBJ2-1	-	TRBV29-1	CSVKQRLSSYNEQFF